The 10 T cell receptor beta chains presented below share a single source sample, sequenced in a study of cytomegalovirus exposure and HLA in healthy donors. The PCR contained 60 Vbeta and 13 Jbeta primers. Sequencing was performed with immunoSEQ multiplex PCR; in TCRdb, only in-frame clones are kept and a portion is missing. Of 85,000 to 120,000 clones in the sample, 70% to 90% were seen once. Sequencing used PBMCs. All receptors come from a man aged 40-55 years in good health and CMV-seronegative.

This chain joins TRBV27 and TRBJ1-2, with no clear D. The CDR3 runs 14 residues. Trimming pared 0 bases from V and 3 bases from J, leaving 8 bases between. The V gene's germline CDR1 is MNHEY and CDR2 SMNVEV (reference sequence). The CDR3, as DNA: TGTGCCAGCAGTTTATCGCCAGGTTACTATGGCTACACCTTC. Translated: CASSLSPGYYGYTF.

This clone was found a few times. The chain is built from TRBV6-1 and TRBJ1-5; D is perhaps TRBD1 (6 bases). The germline gives CDR1 MNHNS, CDR2 SASEGT. CDR3 size: 15 residues. V lost 3 bases and J 6 bases, leaving 15 bases between the germline ends. The CDR3 reads CASSDPRRGVQPQHF. The CDR3 bases are TGTGCCAGCAGTGACCCCCGCAGGGGTGTTCAGCCCCAGCATTTT.

This clone was detected once. The CDR3 here is CASSLELAENNEQFF. CDR3 DNA: TGCGCCAGCAGCTTGGAACTAGCGGAAAACAATGAGCAGTTCTTC. The rearrangement joins TRBV5-1 to TRBJ2-1; TRBD2 aligns across 8 bases. CDR3 length: 15 residues. The ends lost 0 bases at V and 5 bases at J; junction bases unmatched: 4. Germline V gene data show CDR1 as SGHRS and CDR2 as YFSETQ.

The chain has TRBV18 and TRBJ1-3; D not certain. Germline CDR1 and CDR2: KGHSH and LQKENI. V dropped 4 bases and J dropped 8 bases, with 6 bases sitting between them. There are 11 residues in the CDR3. The CDR3 DNA sequence: TGTGCCAGCTCACAGGGAGACACCATATATTTT. Amino acids: CASSQGDTIYF.

This sequence joins TRBV9 and TRBJ1-1; 10 bases map to TRBD1. The V and J ends lost 0 bases and 4 bases, in that order; junction bases with no gene match: 9. Germline V CDR1 and CDR2: SGDLS, YYNGEE. This CDR3 is built from 17 residues. CDR3 residues: CASSVAVDRGQSTEAFF. In DNA, the CDR3 is TGTGCCAGCAGCGTAGCTGTCGACAGGGGGCAAAGCACTGAAGCTTTCTTT.

CDR3 coding DNA: TGTGCCAGCAGTTCACAGGGCTATGGCTACACCTTC. Protein: CASSSQGYGYTF. The V and J genes are TRBV27 and TRBJ1-2; D is possibly TRBD1 (6 bases). The CDR3 is 12 residues long. Trimming removed 4 bases from V and 4 bases from J, with 7 bases in between. Germline assignment: CDR1 MNHEY and CDR2 SMNVEV (reference sequence).

The CDR3 is CASSQEAGGGYGYTF. In DNA, the CDR3 is TGCGCCAGCAGCCAAGAAGCAGGGGGCGGCTATGGCTACACCTTC. This chain connects TRBV4-3 to TRBJ1-2; 8 nucleotides agree with TRBD1. V shed 0 bases, J shed 4 bases, and the junction held 4 bases outside the gene matches. CDR1 is LGHNA, CDR2 YSLEER, per germline. The CDR3 runs 15 residues.

The chain recombines TRBV2 with TRBJ2-1; a weak D match, TRBD2 (5 bases). The CDR3 consists of 14 residues. Per germline, CDR1 SNHLY and CDR2 FYNNEI. V was trimmed by 6 bases and J by 7 bases, leaving 16 bases between them. CDR3: CASRGPRDRNEQFF. The CDR3 nucleotides are TGTGCCAGCAGGGGCCCGAGGGATAGGAATGAGCAGTTCTTC. The whole variable domain, filled in from reference TRBV2 and TRBJ2-1, reads EPEVTQTPSHQVTQMGQEVILRCVPISNHLYFYWYRQILGQKVEFLVSFYNNEISEKSEIFDDQFSVERPDGSNFTLKIRSTKLEDSAMYFCASRGPRDRNEQFFGPGTRLTVL.

The CDR3 sequence is CASSLYRAPIYNSPLHF. The CDR3 bases are TGTGCCAGCAGCTTATACAGGGCCCCAATCTATAATTCACCCCTCCACTTT. The chain joins TRBV7-9 to TRBJ1-6; TRBD1 is a possible D gene (6 bases). Germline lookup yields CDR1 SEHNR and CDR2 FQNEAQ (reference sequence). This CDR3 comprises 17 residues. Trimming removed 2 bases from V and 3 bases from J, with 14 bases in between.

The V call is TRBV18, the J call TRBJ2-2; D is unresolved. Trimming left V 3 bases short and J 2 bases short, with 7 bases between. The CDR3 spans 14 residues. The germline V gene has CDR1 KGHSH and CDR2 LQKENI. The CDR3 DNA is TGTGCCAGCTCACCGGCCCCCAACACCGGGGAGCTGTTTTTT. This encodes CASSPAPNTGELFF.